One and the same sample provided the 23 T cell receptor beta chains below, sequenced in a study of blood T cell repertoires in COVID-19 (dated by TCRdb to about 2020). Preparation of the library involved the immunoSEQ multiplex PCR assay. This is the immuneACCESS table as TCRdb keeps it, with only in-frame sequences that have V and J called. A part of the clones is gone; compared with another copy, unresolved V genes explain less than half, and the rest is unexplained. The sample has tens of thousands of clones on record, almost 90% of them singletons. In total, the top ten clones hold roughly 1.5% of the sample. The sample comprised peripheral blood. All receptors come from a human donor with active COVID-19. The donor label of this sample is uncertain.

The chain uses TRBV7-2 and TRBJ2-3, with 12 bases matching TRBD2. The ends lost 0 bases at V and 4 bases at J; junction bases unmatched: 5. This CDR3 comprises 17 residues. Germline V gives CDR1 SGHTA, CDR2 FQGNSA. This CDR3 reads CASSLAPSGGVSDTQYF. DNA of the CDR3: TGTGCCAGCAGCTTAGCGCCTAGCGGGGGGGTCTCAGATACGCAGTATTTT.

The CDR3 region is CASSGLRQGASYEQYF. In DNA, the CDR3 is TGTGCCAGCAGCGGACTCCGACAGGGGGCCTCCTACGAGCAGTACTTC. The rearrangement links TRBV5-4 to TRBJ2-7, with 10 nucleotides matching TRBD1. CDR1 and CDR2 from the germline V gene are SGHNT and YYREEE (reference sequence). This CDR3 spans 16 amino acids. The V segment lost 4 bases and the J segment 0 bases; nucleotides outside the gene matches: 7.

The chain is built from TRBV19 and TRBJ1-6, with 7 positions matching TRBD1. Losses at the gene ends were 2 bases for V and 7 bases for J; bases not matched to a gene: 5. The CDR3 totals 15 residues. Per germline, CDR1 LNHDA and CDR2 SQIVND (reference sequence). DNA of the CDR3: TGTGCCAGTAGTATAACACCGACAGGGAATTCACCCCTCCACTTT. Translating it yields CASSITPTGNSPLHF.

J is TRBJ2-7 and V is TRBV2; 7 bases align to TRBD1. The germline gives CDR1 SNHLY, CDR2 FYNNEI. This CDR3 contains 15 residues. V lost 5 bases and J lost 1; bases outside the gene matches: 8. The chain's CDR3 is CASSYDRATSYEQYF. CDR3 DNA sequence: TGTGCCAGCAGTTATGACAGGGCGACTTCCTACGAGCAGTACTTC.

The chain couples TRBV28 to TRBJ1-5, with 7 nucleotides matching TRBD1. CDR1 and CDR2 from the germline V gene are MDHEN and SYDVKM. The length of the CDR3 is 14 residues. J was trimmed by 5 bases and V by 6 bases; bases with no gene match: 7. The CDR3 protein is CASSSDRAYQPQHF. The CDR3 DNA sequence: TGTGCCAGCAGCTCAGACAGGGCCTATCAGCCCCAGCATTTT.

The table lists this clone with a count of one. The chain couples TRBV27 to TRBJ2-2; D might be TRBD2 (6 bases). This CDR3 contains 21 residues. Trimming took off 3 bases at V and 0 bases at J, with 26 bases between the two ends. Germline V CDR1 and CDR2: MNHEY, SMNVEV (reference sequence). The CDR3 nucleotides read TGTGCCAGCAGTTTCCTCGGAATGCGGGGCACCCCCAGCCCGAACACCGGGGAGCTGTTTTTT. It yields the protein CASSFLGMRGTPSPNTGELFF.

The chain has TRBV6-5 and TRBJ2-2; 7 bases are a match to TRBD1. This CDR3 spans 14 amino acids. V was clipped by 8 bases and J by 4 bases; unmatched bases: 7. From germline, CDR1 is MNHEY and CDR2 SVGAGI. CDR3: CASGRDSGTGELFF. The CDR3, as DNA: TGTGCCAGCGGCCGGGACAGCGGCACCGGGGAGCTGTTTTTT.

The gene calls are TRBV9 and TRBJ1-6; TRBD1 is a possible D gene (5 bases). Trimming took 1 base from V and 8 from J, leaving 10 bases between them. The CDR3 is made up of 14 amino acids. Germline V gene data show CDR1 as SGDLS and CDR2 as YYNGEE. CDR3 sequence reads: CASSVWGVDSPLHF. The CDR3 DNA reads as TGTGCCAGCAGCGTATGGGGCGTAGATTCACCCCTCCACTTT.

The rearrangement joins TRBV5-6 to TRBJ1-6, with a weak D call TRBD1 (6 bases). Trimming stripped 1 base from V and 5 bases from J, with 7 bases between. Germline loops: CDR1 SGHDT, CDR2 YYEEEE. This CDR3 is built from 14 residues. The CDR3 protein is CASSLSGDNSPLHF. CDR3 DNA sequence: TGTGCCAGCAGCTTGTCAGGGGATAATTCACCCCTCCACTTT.

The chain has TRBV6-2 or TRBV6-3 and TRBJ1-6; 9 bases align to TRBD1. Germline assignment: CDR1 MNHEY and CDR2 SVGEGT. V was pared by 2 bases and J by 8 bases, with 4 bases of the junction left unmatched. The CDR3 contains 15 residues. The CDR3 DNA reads TGTGCCAGCAGTTACACGGGACAGGGACATTCACCCCTCCACTTT. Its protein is CASSYTGQGHSPLHF.

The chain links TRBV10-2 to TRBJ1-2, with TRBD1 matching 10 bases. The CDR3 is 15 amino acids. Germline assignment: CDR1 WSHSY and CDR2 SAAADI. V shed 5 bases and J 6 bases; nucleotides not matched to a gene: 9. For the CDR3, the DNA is TGCGCCAGCAGTCTGACAGGGGGCAACTCGGATGGCTACACCTTC. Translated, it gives CASSLTGGNSDGYTF.

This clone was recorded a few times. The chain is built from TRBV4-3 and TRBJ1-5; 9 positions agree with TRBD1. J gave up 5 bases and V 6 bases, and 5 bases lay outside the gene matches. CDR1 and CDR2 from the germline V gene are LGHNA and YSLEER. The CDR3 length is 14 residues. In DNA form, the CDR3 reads TGCGCCAGCAGTCGCACAGGGGGCGATCAGCCCCAGCATTTT. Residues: CASSRTGGDQPQHF.

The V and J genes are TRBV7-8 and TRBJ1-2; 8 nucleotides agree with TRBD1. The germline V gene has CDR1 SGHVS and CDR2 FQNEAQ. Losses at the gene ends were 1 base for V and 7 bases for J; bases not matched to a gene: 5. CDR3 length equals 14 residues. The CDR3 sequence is CASSLGQGASGYTF. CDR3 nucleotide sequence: TGTGCCAGCAGCTTAGGTCAGGGGGCGAGTGGCTACACCTTC. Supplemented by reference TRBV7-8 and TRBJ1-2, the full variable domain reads GAGVSQSPRYKVAKRGQDVALRCDPISGHVSLFWYQQALGQGPEFLTYFQNEAQLDKSGLPSDRFFAERPEGSVSTLKIQRTQQEDSAVYLCASSLGQGASGYTFGSGTRLTVV.

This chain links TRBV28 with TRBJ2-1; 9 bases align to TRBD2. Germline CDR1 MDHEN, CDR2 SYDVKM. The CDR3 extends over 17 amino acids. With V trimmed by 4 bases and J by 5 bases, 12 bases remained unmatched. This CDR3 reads CASSYPYSRGGNNEQFF. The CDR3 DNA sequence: TGTGCCAGCAGTTACCCCTACTCGCGGGGGGGGAACAATGAGCAGTTCTTC.

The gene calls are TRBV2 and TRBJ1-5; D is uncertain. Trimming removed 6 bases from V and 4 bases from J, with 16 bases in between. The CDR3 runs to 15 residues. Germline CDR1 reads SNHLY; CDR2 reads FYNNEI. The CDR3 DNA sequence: TGTGCCAGCAGAGACTGGAAAACCGAGAATCAGCCCCAGCATTTT. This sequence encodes CASRDWKTENQPQHF.

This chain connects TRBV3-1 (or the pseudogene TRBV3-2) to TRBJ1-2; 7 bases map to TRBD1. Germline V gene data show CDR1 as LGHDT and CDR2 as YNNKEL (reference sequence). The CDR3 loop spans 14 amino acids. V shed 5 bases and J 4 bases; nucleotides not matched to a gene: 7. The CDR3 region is CASSSGTAIYGYTF. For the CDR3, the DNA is TGTGCCAGCAGCTCCGGGACAGCTATCTATGGCTACACCTTC.

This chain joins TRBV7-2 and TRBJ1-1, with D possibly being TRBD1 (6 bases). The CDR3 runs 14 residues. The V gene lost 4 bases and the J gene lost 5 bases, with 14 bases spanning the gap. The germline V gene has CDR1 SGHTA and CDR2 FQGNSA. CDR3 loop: CASSSEQGGTEAFF. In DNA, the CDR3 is TGTGCCAGCAGCTCTGAACAGGGAGGGACTGAAGCTTTCTTT.

CDR3 residues: CASSRRQGWVDTIYF. The DNA for the CDR3 is TGTGCCAGCAGCCGACGACAGGGTTGGGTTGACACCATATATTTT. V usage is TRBV7-9 and J usage is TRBJ1-3; TRBD1 matches at 7 bases. V shed 5 bases and J 8 bases; nucleotides not matched to a gene: 12. The CDR3 loop spans 15 amino acids. Germline CDR1 SEHNR, CDR2 FQNEAQ (reference sequence).

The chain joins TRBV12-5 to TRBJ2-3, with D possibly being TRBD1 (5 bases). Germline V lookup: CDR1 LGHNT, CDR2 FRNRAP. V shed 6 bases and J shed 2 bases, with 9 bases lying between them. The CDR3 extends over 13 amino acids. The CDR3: CASGLGHTDTQYF. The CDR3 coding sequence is TGTGCTAGTGGACTCGGACACACAGATACGCAGTATTTT.

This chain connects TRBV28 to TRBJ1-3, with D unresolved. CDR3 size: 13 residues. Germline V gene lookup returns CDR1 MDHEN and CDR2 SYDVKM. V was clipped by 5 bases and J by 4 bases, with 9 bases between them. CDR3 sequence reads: CASSPADGNTIYF. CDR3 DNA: TGTGCCAGCAGTCCAGCGGACGGAAACACCATATATTTT. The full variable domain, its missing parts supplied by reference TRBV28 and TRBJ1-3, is DVKVTQSSRYLVKRTGEKVFLECVQDMDHENMFWYRQDPGLGLRLIYFSYDVKMKEKGDIPEGYSVSREKKERFSLILESASTNQTSMYLCASSPADGNTIYFGEGSWLTVV.

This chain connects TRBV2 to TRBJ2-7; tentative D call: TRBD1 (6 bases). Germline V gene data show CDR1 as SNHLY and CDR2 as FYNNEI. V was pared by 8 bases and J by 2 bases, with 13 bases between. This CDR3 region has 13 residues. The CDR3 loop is CASYGTRTYEQYF. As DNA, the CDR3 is TGTGCCAGCTACGGGACAAGGACCTACGAGCAGTACTTC. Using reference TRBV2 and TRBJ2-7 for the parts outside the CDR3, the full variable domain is EPEVTQTPSHQVTQMGQEVILRCVPISNHLYFYWYRQILGQKVEFLVSFYNNEISEKSEIFDDQFSVERPDGSNFTLKIRSTKLEDSAMYFCASYGTRTYEQYFGPGTRLTVT.

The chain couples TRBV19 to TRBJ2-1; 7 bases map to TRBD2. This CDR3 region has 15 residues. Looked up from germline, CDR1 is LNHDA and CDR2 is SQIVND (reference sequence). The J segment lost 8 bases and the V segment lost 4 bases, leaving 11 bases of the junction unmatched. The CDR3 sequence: CASSTVGGGGYEQFF. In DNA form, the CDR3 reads TGTGCCAGTAGTACCGTCGGCGGGGGAGGGTATGAGCAGTTCTTC.

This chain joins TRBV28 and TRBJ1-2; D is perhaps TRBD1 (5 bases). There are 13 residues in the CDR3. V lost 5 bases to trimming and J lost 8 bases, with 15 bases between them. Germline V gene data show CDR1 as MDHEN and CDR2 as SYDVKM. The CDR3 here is CASSPQSGLGYTF. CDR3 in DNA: TGTGCCAGCAGTCCGCAATCAGGGTTGGGCTACACCTTC.